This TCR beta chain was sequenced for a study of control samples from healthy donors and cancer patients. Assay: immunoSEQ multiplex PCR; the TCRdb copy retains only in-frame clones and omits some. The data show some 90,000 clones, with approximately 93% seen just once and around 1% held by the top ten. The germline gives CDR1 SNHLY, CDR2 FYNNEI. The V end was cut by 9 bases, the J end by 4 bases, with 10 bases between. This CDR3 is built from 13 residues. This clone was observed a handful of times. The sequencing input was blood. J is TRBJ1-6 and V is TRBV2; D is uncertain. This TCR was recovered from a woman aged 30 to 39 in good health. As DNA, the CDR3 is TGTGCCAGGTCCGGGCAGTATAATTCACCCCTCCACTTT. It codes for CARSGQYNSPLHF.